The rows below give T cell receptor beta chains drawn from one sample of a study of vaccination effects on CD4 cells after COVID-19. What these receptors recognize is not known. Profiling relied on immunoSEQ multiplex PCR, and the TCRdb table lists in-frame clones only, not all of them. In the table there are more than 35,000 clones, 65% to 70% of which are singletons. Here the sequenced sample was CD4+ T cells from PBMCs cultured with a peptide pool, taken before COVID-19 vaccination. Every receptor here comes from a human donor who had a prior SARS-CoV-2 infection. Both conserved end residues are part of each CDR3. A D gene is named only where the DNA matches it firmly. Clone size is given for some rows only: seen once, a few or many times, or a class if the clone is expanded.

j_call,d_call,clone_size,v_call,cdr3_aa,cdr3_nt
TRBJ2-7,TRBD1,NA,TRBV4-3,CASSQDSGQGYEQYF,TGCGCCAGCAGCCAAGATTCTGGACAGGGCTACGAGCAGTACTTC
TRBJ2-4,NA,NA,TRBV5-1,CASSFYGDGIKNIQYF,TGCGCCAGCAGTTTCTACGGGGACGGTATCAAAAACATTCAGTACTTC
TRBJ2-1,NA,NA,TRBV5-1,CASTTLANNEQFF,TGCGCCAGCACCACGCTAGCAAACAATGAGCAGTTCTTC
TRBJ1-2,TRBD1,NA,TRBV4-3,CASSQATGEDYGYTF,TGCGCCAGCAGCCAGGCAACAGGGGAGGACTATGGCTACACCTTC
TRBJ2-7,NA,few,TRBV11-3,CASSLGQSSYEQYF,TGTGCCAGCAGCTTAGGACAGTCCTCCTACGAGCAGTACTTC
TRBJ2-5,NA,NA,TRBV5-6,CASSFMVRGSRETQYF,TGTGCCAGCAGCTTTATGGTGAGGGGGTCGAGAGAGACCCAGTACTTC
TRBJ2-7,TRBD2,NA,TRBV7-7,CASSPSGASGEQYF,TGTGCTAGCAGCCCCAGCGGGGCATCGGGAGAGCAGTACTTC
TRBJ1-1,NA,NA,TRBV9,CASSVDTSRETEAFF,TGTGCCAGCAGCGTAGACACATCCCGGGAGACTGAAGCTTTCTTT
TRBJ2-2,TRBD1,NA,TRBV18,CASSRLRGQGANTGELFF,TGTGCCAGCTCACGACTACGCGGACAGGGAGCGAACACCGGGGAGCTGTTTTTT
TRBJ2-7,TRBD2,NA,TRBV4-2,CASSQKLGLAGSYEQYF,TGTGCCAGCAGCCAAAAATTAGGACTAGCGGGTTCCTACGAGCAGTACTTC
TRBJ2-7,NA,NA,TRBV9,CASSVIPQGEQYF,TGTGCCAGCAGCGTAATTCCGCAAGGGGAGCAGTACTTC
TRBJ2-5,NA,few,TRBV20-1,CSASRRSQETQYF,TGCAGTGCTAGTCGGCGGTCCCAAGAGACCCAGTACTTC
TRBJ2-1,TRBD2,NA,TRBV25-1,CASTGLAGGQSSYNEQFF,TGTGCCAGCACCGGGCTAGCGGGGGGCCAGAGCTCCTACAATGAGCAGTTCTTC
TRBJ2-5,TRBD2,once,TRBV7-9,CASSLRLAGVSETQYF,TGTGCCAGCAGCTTAAGGCTAGCGGGAGTTTCGGAGACCCAGTACTTC
TRBJ2-7,TRBD1,NA,TRBV5-5,CASSRLGQGAIEQYF,TGTGCCAGCAGCCGTCTGGGACAGGGGGCTATCGAGCAGTACTTC
TRBJ2-3,NA,NA,TRBV21-1,CASSKVNRGTDTQYF,TGTGCCAGCAGCAAGGTGAACAGGGGCACAGATACGCAGTATTTT
TRBJ1-3,NA,few,TRBV7-8,CASSLGSNSGNTIYF,TGTGCCAGCAGCTTAGGGTCGAACTCTGGAAACACCATATATTTT
TRBJ1-2,TRBD1,NA,TRBV7-9,CASSPDRGRRYTF,TGTGCCAGCAGCCCCGACAGGGGCCGGCGCTACACCTTC
TRBJ2-1,NA,NA,TRBV7-3,CASSQTELKQFF,TGTGCCAGCAGCCAAACTGAACTAAAGCAGTTCTTC
TRBJ1-2,NA,few,TRBV2,CASKTTENHYGYTF,TGTGCCAGTAAAACAACAGAAAATCACTATGGCTACACCTTC
TRBJ1-5,TRBD1,NA,TRBV19,CASSTSTGGEQPQHF,TGTGCCAGTAGCACCTCAACAGGGGGCGAGCAGCCCCAGCATTTT
TRBJ1-6,TRBD1,NA,TRBV2,CASRPDRGNSPLHF,TGTGCCAGCAGACCCGACAGGGGTAATTCACCCCTCCACTTT
TRBJ2-7,NA,NA,TRBV7-2,CASSSRPPNYEQYF,TGTGCCAGCAGCTCCCGACCCCCGAACTACGAGCAGTACTTC
TRBJ1-2,NA,NA,TRBV6-1,CASSEQGNFGYTF,TGTGCCAGCAGTGAGCAGGGGAATTTCGGCTACACCTTC
TRBJ2-7,TRBD1,NA,TRBV7-8,CASSRPQGRAYEQYF,TGTGCCAGCAGCCGACCACAGGGGCGAGCCTACGAGCAGTACTTC
TRBJ2-7,NA,NA,TRBV5-1,CASSYRSLYEQYF,TGCGCCAGCAGCTACCGGAGCCTCTACGAGCAGTACTTC
TRBJ1-2,NA,NA,TRBV6-5,CASSFVGGAEGYTF,TGTGCCAGCAGTTTCGTCGGGGGGGCGGAGGGCTACACCTTC
TRBJ2-3,TRBD2,NA,TRBV7-2,CASSPQGTSGVDTQYF,TGTGCCAGCAGCCCCCAGGGGACTAGCGGGGTAGATACGCAGTATTTT